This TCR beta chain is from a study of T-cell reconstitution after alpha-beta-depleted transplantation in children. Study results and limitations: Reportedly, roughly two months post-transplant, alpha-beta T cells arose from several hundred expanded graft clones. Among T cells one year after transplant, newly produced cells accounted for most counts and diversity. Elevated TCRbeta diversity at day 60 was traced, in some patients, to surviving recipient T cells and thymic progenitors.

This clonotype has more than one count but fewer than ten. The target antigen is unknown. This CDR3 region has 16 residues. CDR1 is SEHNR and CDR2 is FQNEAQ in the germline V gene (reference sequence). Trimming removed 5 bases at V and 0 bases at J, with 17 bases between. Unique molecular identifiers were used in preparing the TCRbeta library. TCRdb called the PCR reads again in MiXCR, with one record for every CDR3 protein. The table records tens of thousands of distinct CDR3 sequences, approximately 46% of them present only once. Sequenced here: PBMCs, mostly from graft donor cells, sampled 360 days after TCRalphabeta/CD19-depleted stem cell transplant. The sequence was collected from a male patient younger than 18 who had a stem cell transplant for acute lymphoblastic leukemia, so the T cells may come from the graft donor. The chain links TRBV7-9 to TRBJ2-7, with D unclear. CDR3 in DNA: TGTGCCAGCAGCCCGCGTATTGGGGTGACCTCCTACGAGCAGTACTTC. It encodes CASSPRIGVTSYEQYF.